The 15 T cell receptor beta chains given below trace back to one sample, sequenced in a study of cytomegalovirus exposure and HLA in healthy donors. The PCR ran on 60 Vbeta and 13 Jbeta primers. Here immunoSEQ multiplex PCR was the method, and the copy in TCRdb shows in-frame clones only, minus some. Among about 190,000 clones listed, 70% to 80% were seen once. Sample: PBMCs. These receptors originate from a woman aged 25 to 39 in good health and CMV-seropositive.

DNA of the CDR3: TGCGCCAGCAGCTTAAACGGTGCCGGAGTGGATGAGCAGTTCTTC. Translated: CASSLNGAGVDEQFF. The V call is TRBV5-1, the J call TRBJ2-1; D is unclear. CDR3 length: 15 amino acids. The germline CDR1 and CDR2 sequences are SGHRS and YFSETQ. Trimming took 2 bases from V and 8 from J, leaving 17 bases between them. Variable domain in full (rest from reference TRBV5-1 and TRBJ2-1): KAGVTQTPRYLIKTRGQQVTLSCSPISGHRSVSWYQQTPGQGLQFLFEYFSETQRNKGNFPGRFSGRQFSNSRSEMNVSTLELGDSALYLCASSLNGAGVDEQFFGPGTRLTVL.

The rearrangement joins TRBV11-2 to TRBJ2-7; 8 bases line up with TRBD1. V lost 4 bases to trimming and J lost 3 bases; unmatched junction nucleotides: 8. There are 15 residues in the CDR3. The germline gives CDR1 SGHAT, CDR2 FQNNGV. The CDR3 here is CASSSVGQENYEQYF. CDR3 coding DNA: TGTGCCAGCAGCTCGGTGGGACAGGAAAACTACGAGCAGTACTTC.

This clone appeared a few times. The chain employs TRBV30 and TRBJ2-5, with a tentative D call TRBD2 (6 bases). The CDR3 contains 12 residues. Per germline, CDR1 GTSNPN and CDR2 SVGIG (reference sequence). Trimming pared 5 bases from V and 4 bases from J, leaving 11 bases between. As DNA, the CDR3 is TGTGCCTGGGGGCTCGGGGGAGAGACCCAGTACTTC. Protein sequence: CAWGLGGETQYF. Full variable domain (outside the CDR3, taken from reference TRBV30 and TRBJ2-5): SQTIHQWPATLVQPVGSPLSLECTVEGTSNPNLYWYRQAAGRGLQLLFYSVGIGQISSEVPQNLSASRPQDRQFILSSKKLLLSDSGFYLCAWGLGGETQYFGPGTRLLVL.

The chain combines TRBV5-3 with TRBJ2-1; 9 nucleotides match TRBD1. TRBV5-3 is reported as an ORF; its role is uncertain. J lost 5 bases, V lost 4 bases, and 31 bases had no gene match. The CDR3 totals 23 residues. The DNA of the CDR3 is TGTGCCAGAAGCCGTGGGACAGGGCGGAGCAGCGGGTACCCAGAAATGGCGCACAATGAGCAGTTCTTC. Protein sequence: CARSRGTGRSSGYPEMAHNEQFF.

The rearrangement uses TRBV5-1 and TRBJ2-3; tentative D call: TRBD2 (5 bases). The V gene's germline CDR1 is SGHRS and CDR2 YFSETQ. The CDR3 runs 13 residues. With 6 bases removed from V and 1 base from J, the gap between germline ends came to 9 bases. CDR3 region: CASNGLRTDTQYF. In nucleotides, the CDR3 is TGCGCCAGCAATGGACTGCGCACAGATACGCAGTATTTT.

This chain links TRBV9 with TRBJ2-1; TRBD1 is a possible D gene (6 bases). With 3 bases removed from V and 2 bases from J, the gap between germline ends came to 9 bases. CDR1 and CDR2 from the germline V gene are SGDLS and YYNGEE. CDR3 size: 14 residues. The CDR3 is CASSAGVAYNEQFF. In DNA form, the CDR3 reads TGTGCCAGCAGCGCAGGGGTAGCCTACAATGAGCAGTTCTTC. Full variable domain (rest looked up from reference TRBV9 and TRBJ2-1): DSGVTQTPKHLITATGQRVTLRCSPRSGDLSVYWYQQSLDQGLQFLIQYYNGEERAKGNILERFSAQQFPDLHSELNLSSLELGDSALYFCASSAGVAYNEQFFGPGTRLTVL.

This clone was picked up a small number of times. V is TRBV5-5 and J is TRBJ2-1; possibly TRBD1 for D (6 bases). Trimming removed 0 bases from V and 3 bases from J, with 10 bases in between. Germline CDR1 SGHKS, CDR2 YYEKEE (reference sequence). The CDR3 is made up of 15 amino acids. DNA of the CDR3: TGTGCCAGCAGCTTGGACAGGGTCTACTACAATGAGCAGTTCTTC. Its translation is CASSLDRVYYNEQFF.

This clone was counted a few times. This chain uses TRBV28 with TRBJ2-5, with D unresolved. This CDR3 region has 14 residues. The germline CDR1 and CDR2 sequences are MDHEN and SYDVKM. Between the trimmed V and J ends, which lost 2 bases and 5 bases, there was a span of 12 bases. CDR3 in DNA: TGTGCCAGCAGTTTAGAGCGATCCTGGGAGACCCAGTACTTC. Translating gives CASSLERSWETQYF.

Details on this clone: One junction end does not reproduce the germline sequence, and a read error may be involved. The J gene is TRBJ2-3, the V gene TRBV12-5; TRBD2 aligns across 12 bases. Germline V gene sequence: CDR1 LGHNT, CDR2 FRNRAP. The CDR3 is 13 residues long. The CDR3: CASGPETSGRLFF. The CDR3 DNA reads TGTGCTAGTGGTCCGGAGACTAGCGGGAGACTATTTTTT.

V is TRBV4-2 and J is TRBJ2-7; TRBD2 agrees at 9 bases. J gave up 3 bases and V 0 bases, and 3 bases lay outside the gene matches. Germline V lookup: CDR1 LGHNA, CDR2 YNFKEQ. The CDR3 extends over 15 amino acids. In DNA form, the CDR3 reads TGTGCCAGCAGCCAAGATCTTAGCGGGAGCTACGAGCAGTACTTC. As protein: CASSQDLSGSYEQYF.

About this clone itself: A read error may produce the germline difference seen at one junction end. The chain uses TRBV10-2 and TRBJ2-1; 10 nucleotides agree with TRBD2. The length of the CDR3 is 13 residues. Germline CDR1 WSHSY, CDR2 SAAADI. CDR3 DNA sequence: TGCGCCAGCAGAGAGTCAGTAGCGGGGGGCCAGTTCTTC. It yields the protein CASRESVAGGQFF.

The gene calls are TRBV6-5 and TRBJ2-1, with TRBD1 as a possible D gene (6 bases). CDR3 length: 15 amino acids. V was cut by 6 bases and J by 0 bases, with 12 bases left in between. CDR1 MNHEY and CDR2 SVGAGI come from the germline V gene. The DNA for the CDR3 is TGTGCCAGCAGGGCGACAGGCGACTCCTACAATGAGCAGTTCTTC. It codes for CASRATGDSYNEQFF.

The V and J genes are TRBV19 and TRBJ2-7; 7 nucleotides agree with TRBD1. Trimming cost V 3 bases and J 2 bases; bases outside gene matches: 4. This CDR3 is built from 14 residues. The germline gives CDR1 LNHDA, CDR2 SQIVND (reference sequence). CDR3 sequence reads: CASSIGQGAYEQYF. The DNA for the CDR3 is TGTGCCAGTAGTATTGGGCAGGGGGCCTACGAGCAGTACTTC.

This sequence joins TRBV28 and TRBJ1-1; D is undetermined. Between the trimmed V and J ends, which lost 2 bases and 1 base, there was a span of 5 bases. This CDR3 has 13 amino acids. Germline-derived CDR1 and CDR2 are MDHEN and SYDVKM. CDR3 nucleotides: TGTGCCAGCAGTTTAATCAAGAACACTGAAGCTTTCTTT. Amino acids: CASSLIKNTEAFF. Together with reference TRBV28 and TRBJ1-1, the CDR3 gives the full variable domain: DVKVTQSSRYLVKRTGEKVFLECVQDMDHENMFWYRQDPGLGLRLIYFSYDVKMKEKGDIPEGYSVSREKKERFSLILESASTNQTSMYLCASSLIKNTEAFFGQGTRLTVV.

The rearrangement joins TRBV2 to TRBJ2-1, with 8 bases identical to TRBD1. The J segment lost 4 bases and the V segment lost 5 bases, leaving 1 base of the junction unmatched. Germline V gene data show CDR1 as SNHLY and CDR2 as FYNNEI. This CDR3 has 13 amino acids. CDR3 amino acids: CASSTGGYNEQFF. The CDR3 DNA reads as TGTGCCAGCAGTACAGGGGGTTACAATGAGCAGTTCTTC.